The clone carrying this TCR beta chain was seen once. This sample was taken from a study of T cell changes during pregnancy in multiple sclerosis. Some clones are missing from TCRdb's copy, which holds only in-frame ones; the method was immunoSEQ multiplex PCR. Of about 48,000 clones listed, roughly 85% are singletons. V lost 3 bases to trimming and J lost 5 bases, with 16 bases between them. The CDR3 spans 15 residues. Germline V gives CDR1 MDHEN, CDR2 SYDVKM. V usage is TRBV28 and J usage is TRBJ1-2; D is perhaps TRBD1 (6 bases). This sequence was found in a female donor with multiple sclerosis, enrolled in a pregnancy study. The material was CD4+ T cells from peripheral blood mononuclear cells, obtained in the second trimester of pregnancy. The CDR3, as DNA: TGTGCCAGCAGTTTCGTATCGGGGGGCGCTTATGGCTACACCTTC. This translates into CASSFVSGGAYGYTF.